These T cell receptor beta chains were read from a single sample in a study of blood T cell repertoires in COVID-19. Repertoires were generated with immunoSEQ multiplex PCR, while TCRdb's copy carries only in-frame clones and drops some. Of about 190,000 clones in the sample, roughly 91% were seen once. The sequenced sample was peripheral blood. All receptors derive from a human donor in a cohort sampled during active COVID-19. The CDR3 runs from the conserved cysteine through the conserved F or W. Fields, in order: clone size, V gene, J gene, D gene, CDR3 length, CDR3 protein, CDR3 DNA. D genes are given only for firm matches. Clone size, where shown, is once, few, many, or a class for clones that have expanded.

clone size: -
V gene: TRBV19
J gene: TRBJ2-7
D gene: -
CDR3 length: 13
CDR3 protein: CASSITPGSKQYF
CDR3 DNA: TGTGCCAGTAGTATTACCCCGGGAAGTAAGCAGTACTTC

clone size: once
V gene: TRBV11-2
J gene: TRBJ2-5
D gene: -
CDR3 length: 15
CDR3 protein: CASSLSISQLETQYF
CDR3 DNA: TGTGCCAGCAGCTTATCTATATCACAGTTGGAGACCCAGTACTTC

clone size: -
V gene: TRBV18
J gene: TRBJ2-1
D gene: TRBD2
CDR3 length: 16
CDR3 protein: CASSPRVAGGRNEQFF
CDR3 DNA: TGTGCCAGCTCACCACGGGTAGCGGGAGGGCGGAATGAGCAGTTCTTC

clone size: -
V gene: TRBV5-1
J gene: TRBJ1-3
D gene: -
CDR3 length: 14
CDR3 protein: CASSLGWTGDTIYF
CDR3 DNA: TGCGCCAGCAGCTTGGGGTGGACTGGGGACACCATATATTTT

clone size: -
V gene: TRBV12-5
J gene: TRBJ2-1
D gene: TRBD1
CDR3 length: 13
CDR3 protein: CASGLVAGQGKFF
CDR3 DNA: TGTGCTAGTGGTTTGGTAGCAGGACAGGGGAAGTTCTTC

clone size: -
V gene: TRBV18
J gene: TRBJ2-5
D gene: -
CDR3 length: 13
CDR3 protein: CASSGSGTETQYF
CDR3 DNA: TGTGCCAGCTCAGGGTCGGGTACAGAGACCCAGTACTTC

clone size: -
V gene: TRBV25-1
J gene: TRBJ1-6
D gene: -
CDR3 length: 15
CDR3 protein: CASSDWDSQNSPLHF
CDR3 DNA: TGTGCCAGCAGTGACTGGGACTCACAGAATTCACCCCTCCACTTT

clone size: -
V gene: TRBV2
J gene: TRBJ1-3
D gene: TRBD1
CDR3 length: 19
CDR3 protein: CASSRVGPPRGRGGNTIYF
CDR3 DNA: TGTGCCAGCAGCCGGGTGGGGCCTCCGAGGGGGCGCGGTGGAAACACCATATATTTT

clone size: -
V gene: TRBV7-9
J gene: TRBJ2-7
D gene: -
CDR3 length: 15
CDR3 protein: CASSPEGLRWEEQYF
CDR3 DNA: TGTGCCAGCAGCCCAGAGGGACTCCGCTGGGAGGAGCAGTACTTC

clone size: few
V gene: TRBV3-1/TRBV3-2
J gene: TRBJ2-7
D gene: -
CDR3 length: 15
CDR3 protein: CASSHLVGVSHEQYF
CDR3 DNA: TGTGCCAGCAGCCATTTAGTAGGAGTTTCCCACGAGCAGTACTTC

clone size: -
V gene: TRBV11-2
J gene: TRBJ2-3
D gene: TRBD2
CDR3 length: 16
CDR3 protein: CASSPTRERLTDTQYF
CDR3 DNA: TGTGCCAGCAGCCCTACGCGGGAGCGACTGACAGATACGCAGTATTTT

clone size: few
V gene: TRBV4-1
J gene: TRBJ1-6
D gene: TRBD1
CDR3 length: 14
CDR3 protein: CASSRGQDNSPLHF
CDR3 DNA: TGCGCCAGCAGCCGCGGACAGGACAATTCACCCCTCCACTTT

clone size: -
V gene: TRBV5-4
J gene: TRBJ2-5
D gene: TRBD2
CDR3 length: 16
CDR3 protein: CASSFAGTSGVETQYF
CDR3 DNA: TGTGCCAGCAGCTTCGCCGGGACTAGCGGGGTAGAGACCCAGTACTTC

clone size: -
V gene: TRBV7-9
J gene: TRBJ2-3
D gene: TRBD2
CDR3 length: 14
CDR3 protein: CASSFGGGADTQYF
CDR3 DNA: TGTGCCAGCAGCTTCGGCGGGGGGGCGGATACGCAGTATTTT

clone size: -
V gene: TRBV11-2
J gene: TRBJ2-7
D gene: -
CDR3 length: 11
CDR3 protein: CASSLDLEQYF
CDR3 DNA: TGTGCCAGCAGCTTAGACCTCGAGCAGTACTTC

clone size: -
V gene: TRBV30
J gene: TRBJ2-7
D gene: TRBD1
CDR3 length: 14
CDR3 protein: CAWRGTGEYYEQYF
CDR3 DNA: TGTGCCTGGAGGGGGACAGGGGAGTACTACGAGCAGTACTTC

clone size: -
V gene: TRBV5-1
J gene: TRBJ2-2
D gene: -
CDR3 length: 14
CDR3 protein: CASSLVLNTGELFF
CDR3 DNA: TGCGCCAGCAGCTTGGTCCTGAACACCGGGGAGCTGTTTTTT

clone size: -
V gene: TRBV27
J gene: TRBJ1-1
D gene: -
CDR3 length: 18
CDR3 protein: CASSPIPPGAGSNTEAFF
CDR3 DNA: TGTGCCAGCAGTCCTATTCCCCCCGGAGCGGGCAGTAACACTGAAGCTTTCTTT

clone size: few
V gene: TRBV3-1/TRBV3-2
J gene: TRBJ2-1
D gene: -
CDR3 length: 12
CDR3 protein: CASSQKGNEQFF
CDR3 DNA: TGTGCCAGCAGCCAAAAGGGGAATGAGCAGTTCTTC

clone size: -
V gene: TRBV9
J gene: TRBJ2-3
D gene: -
CDR3 length: 15
CDR3 protein: CASSVVGQSTDTQYF
CDR3 DNA: TGTGCCAGCAGCGTAGTTGGACAGAGCACAGATACGCAGTATTTT

clone size: -
V gene: TRBV18
J gene: TRBJ2-3
D gene: TRBD1
CDR3 length: 15
CDR3 protein: CASSRTGGSTDTQYF
CDR3 DNA: TGTGCCAGCTCACGGACAGGGGGAAGCACAGATACGCAGTATTTT

clone size: -
V gene: TRBV7-9
J gene: TRBJ2-1
D gene: -
CDR3 length: 15
CDR3 protein: CASSWLGVGYNEQFF
CDR3 DNA: TGTGCCAGCAGCTGGCTAGGGGTAGGCTACAATGAGCAGTTCTTC

clone size: -
V gene: TRBV9
J gene: TRBJ2-2
D gene: TRBD2
CDR3 length: 15
CDR3 protein: CASSPYGGNDGELFF
CDR3 DNA: TGTGCCAGCAGCCCCTACGGGGGGAATGACGGGGAGCTGTTTTTT

clone size: -
V gene: TRBV10-3
J gene: TRBJ1-5
D gene: TRBD1
CDR3 length: 15
CDR3 protein: CAISESGQYNQPQHF
CDR3 DNA: TGTGCCATCAGTGAGTCGGGACAGTACAATCAGCCCCAGCATTTT

clone size: few
V gene: TRBV9
J gene: TRBJ2-2
D gene: -
CDR3 length: 14
CDR3 protein: CASSVSGNTGELFF
CDR3 DNA: TGTGCCAGCAGCGTTAGCGGGAACACCGGGGAGCTGTTTTTT

clone size: -
V gene: TRBV30
J gene: TRBJ2-1
D gene: TRBD2
CDR3 length: 15
CDR3 protein: CAWSAGGVSYNEQFF
CDR3 DNA: TGTGCCTGGAGTGCGGGGGGGGTATCCTACAATGAGCAGTTCTTC

clone size: -
V gene: TRBV7-9
J gene: TRBJ2-1
D gene: TRBD1
CDR3 length: 16
CDR3 protein: CASSLGPGQGQNEQFF
CDR3 DNA: TGTGCCAGCAGCTTAGGACCGGGACAGGGTCAGAATGAGCAGTTCTTC

clone size: -
V gene: TRBV19
J gene: TRBJ2-1
D gene: TRBD2
CDR3 length: 16
CDR3 protein: CASSLSRGLGSHEQFF
CDR3 DNA: TGTGCCAGTAGTCTTAGTAGGGGACTAGGTTCCCATGAGCAGTTCTTC

clone size: -
V gene: TRBV30
J gene: TRBJ2-7
D gene: TRBD2
CDR3 length: 13
CDR3 protein: CGVGRSHPGEQYF
CDR3 DNA: TGTGGCGTCGGGAGGAGCCACCCCGGCGAGCAGTACTTC

clone size: -
V gene: TRBV19
J gene: TRBJ1-5
D gene: -
CDR3 length: 15
CDR3 protein: CASSDDSSSNQPQHF
CDR3 DNA: TGTGCCAGTAGTGACGACTCAAGTAGCAATCAGCCCCAGCATTTT

clone size: -
V gene: TRBV2
J gene: TRBJ2-5
D gene: -
CDR3 length: 13
CDR3 protein: CASSRGGQETQYF
CDR3 DNA: TGTGCCAGCAGTCGGGGTGGGCAAGAGACCCAGTACTTC

clone size: -
V gene: TRBV29-1
J gene: TRBJ2-7
D gene: TRBD1
CDR3 length: 12
CDR3 protein: CSVDRGAGEQYF
CDR3 DNA: TGCAGCGTGGACAGGGGTGCGGGCGAGCAGTACTTC

clone size: -
V gene: TRBV15
J gene: TRBJ2-6
D gene: -
CDR3 length: 15
CDR3 protein: CATSRRASGANVLTF
CDR3 DNA: TGTGCCACCAGCAGAAGAGCGTCTGGGGCCAACGTCCTGACTTTC

clone size: -
V gene: TRBV5-4
J gene: TRBJ1-5
D gene: TRBD1
CDR3 length: 16
CDR3 protein: CASSPDRAQSNQPQHF
CDR3 DNA: TGTGCCAGCAGCCCCGACAGGGCCCAAAGCAATCAGCCCCAGCATTTT

clone size: -
V gene: TRBV5-4
J gene: TRBJ1-2
D gene: -
CDR3 length: 16
CDR3 protein: CASSLSMGAGDYGYTF
CDR3 DNA: TGTGCCAGCAGCTTGTCGATGGGTGCAGGGGACTATGGCTACACCTTC

clone size: -
V gene: TRBV9
J gene: TRBJ2-4
D gene: -
CDR3 length: 15
CDR3 protein: CASSAHGGAKNIQYF
CDR3 DNA: TGTGCCAGCAGCGCCCACGGGGGAGCCAAAAACATTCAGTACTTC

clone size: -
V gene: TRBV20-1
J gene: TRBJ1-5
D gene: TRBD1
CDR3 length: 15
CDR3 protein: CSASPTGAFNQPQHF
CDR3 DNA: TGCAGTGCTAGTCCCACAGGGGCGTTCAATCAGCCCCAGCATTTT

clone size: once
V gene: TRBV29-1
J gene: TRBJ1-6
D gene: TRBD1
CDR3 length: 13
CDR3 protein: CSVGQGYGSPLHF
CDR3 DNA: TGCAGCGTCGGACAGGGGTACGGTTCACCCCTCCACTTT

clone size: -
V gene: TRBV30
J gene: TRBJ2-1
D gene: -
CDR3 length: 12
CDR3 protein: CAWSYGNGEQFF
CDR3 DNA: TGTGCCTGGAGTTACGGGAACGGGGAGCAGTTCTTC

clone size: -
V gene: TRBV4-2
J gene: TRBJ1-2
D gene: TRBD1
CDR3 length: 16
CDR3 protein: CASSQWTGEGAGGYTF
CDR3 DNA: TGTGCCAGCAGCCAGTGGACAGGGGAAGGAGCGGGCGGCTACACCTTC

clone size: -
V gene: TRBV24-1
J gene: TRBJ2-2
D gene: -
CDR3 length: 16
CDR3 protein: CATSDLQGRGTGELFF
CDR3 DNA: TGTGCCACCAGTGATCTACAGGGTCGGGGCACCGGGGAGCTGTTTTTT

clone size: -
V gene: TRBV3-1/TRBV3-2
J gene: TRBJ1-1
D gene: -
CDR3 length: 13
CDR3 protein: CASSPVGPTEAFF
CDR3 DNA: TGTGCCAGCAGCCCCGTCGGTCCAACTGAAGCTTTCTTT

clone size: -
V gene: TRBV5-1
J gene: TRBJ1-4
D gene: -
CDR3 length: 14
CDR3 protein: CASSLGQGYEKLFF
CDR3 DNA: TGCGCCAGCAGCTTGGGGCAGGGGTATGAAAAACTGTTTTTT

clone size: -
V gene: TRBV28
J gene: TRBJ2-5
D gene: -
CDR3 length: 13
CDR3 protein: CASSLWFRETQYF
CDR3 DNA: TGTGCCAGCAGTTTATGGTTCCGGGAGACCCAGTACTTC

clone size: many
V gene: TRBV2
J gene: TRBJ2-2
D gene: TRBD2
CDR3 length: 19
CDR3 protein: CASSEITSGGAAFTGELFF
CDR3 DNA: TGTGCCAGCAGTGAGATAACTAGCGGGGGGGCTGCCTTCACCGGGGAGCTGTTTTTT

clone size: -
V gene: TRBV20-1
J gene: TRBJ1-2
D gene: -
CDR3 length: 14
CDR3 protein: CSASPGVGDYGYTF
CDR3 DNA: TGCAGTGCTAGTCCGGGGGTGGGGGACTATGGCTACACCTTC

clone size: -
V gene: TRBV27
J gene: TRBJ2-7
D gene: TRBD1
CDR3 length: 14
CDR3 protein: CASSSGQGASEQYF
CDR3 DNA: TGTGCCAGCAGTTCGGGACAGGGGGCTTCCGAGCAGTACTTC

clone size: -
V gene: TRBV11-2
J gene: TRBJ2-7
D gene: -
CDR3 length: 14
CDR3 protein: CASSLGPGTYEQYF
CDR3 DNA: TGTGCCAGCAGCTTAGGCCCAGGGACCTACGAGCAGTACTTC

clone size: -
V gene: TRBV5-4
J gene: TRBJ1-6
D gene: -
CDR3 length: 17
CDR3 protein: CASSLVPRPGGNSPLHF
CDR3 DNA: TGTGCCAGCAGCTTGGTGCCTCGGCCAGGAGGGAATTCACCCCTCCACTTT

clone size: -
V gene: TRBV19
J gene: TRBJ2-1
D gene: -
CDR3 length: 15
CDR3 protein: CASSPQLLASNEQFF
CDR3 DNA: TGTGCCAGTAGTCCGCAATTATTAGCCAGCAATGAGCAGTTCTTC